This T cell receptor (beta chain) was profiled in a study of T cells in Graves' hyperthyroidism and ophthalmopathy. Study-wide points: Researchers found most expanded thyroid clonotypes above 0.001 in blood as well.

TCR beta CDR3 region amplification was performed from RNA transcripts. First-round RT-PCR with HTBI primers amplified the TCR CDR3 region. TCRdb re-analysed the multiplex PCR reads in MiXCR, keeping a single row per CDR3 protein. The data hold 550,000 to 600,000 distinct CDR3 sequences, with around 14% observed a single time. The CDR3 totals 14 residues. The germline gives CDR1 SGDLS, CDR2 YYNGEE. V lost 4 bases, J lost 4 bases, and 12 bases lay in between. As concerns this clonotype: Its antigen is unknown.

From around 11 ml of fresh peripheral blood, PBMCs were isolated. The specimen was blood. This clonotype was sampled from a woman aged 18-35 years with Graves' ophthalmopathy. The V gene is TRBV9, the J gene TRBJ2-1; possibly TRBD2 for D (5 bases). CDR3: CASSFNTGYNEQFF. The CDR3 bases are TGTGCCAGCAGCTTCAATACGGGATACAATGAGCAGTTCTTC.